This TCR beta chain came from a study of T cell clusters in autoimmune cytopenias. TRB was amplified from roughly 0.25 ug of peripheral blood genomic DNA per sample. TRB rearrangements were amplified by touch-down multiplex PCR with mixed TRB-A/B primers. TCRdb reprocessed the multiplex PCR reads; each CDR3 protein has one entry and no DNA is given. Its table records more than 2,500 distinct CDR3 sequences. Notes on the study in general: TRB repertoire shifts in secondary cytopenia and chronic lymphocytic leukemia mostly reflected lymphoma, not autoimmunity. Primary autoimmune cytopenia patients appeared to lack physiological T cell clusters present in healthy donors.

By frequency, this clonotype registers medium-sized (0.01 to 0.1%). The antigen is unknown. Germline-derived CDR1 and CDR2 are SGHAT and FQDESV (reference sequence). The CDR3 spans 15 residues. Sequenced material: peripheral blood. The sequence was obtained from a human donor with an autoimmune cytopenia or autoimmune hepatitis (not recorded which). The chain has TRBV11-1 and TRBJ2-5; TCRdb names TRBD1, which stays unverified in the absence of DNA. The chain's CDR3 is CASSARGGAEETQYF. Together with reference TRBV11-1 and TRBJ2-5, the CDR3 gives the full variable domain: EAEVAQSPRYKITEKSQAVAFWCDPISGHATLYWYRQILGQGPELLVQFQDESVVDDSQLPKDRFSAERLKGVDSTLKIQPAELGDSAMYLCASSARGGAEETQYFGPGTRLLVL.